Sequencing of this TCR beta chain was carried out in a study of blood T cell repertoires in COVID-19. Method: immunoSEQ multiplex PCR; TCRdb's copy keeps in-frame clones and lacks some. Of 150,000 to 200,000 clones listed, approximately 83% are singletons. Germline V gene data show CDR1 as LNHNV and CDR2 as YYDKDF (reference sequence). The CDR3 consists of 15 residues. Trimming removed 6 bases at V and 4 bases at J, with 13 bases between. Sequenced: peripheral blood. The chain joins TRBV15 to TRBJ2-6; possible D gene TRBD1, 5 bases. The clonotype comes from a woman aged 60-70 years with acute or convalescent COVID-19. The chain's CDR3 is CATRNQGSGANVLTF. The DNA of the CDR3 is TGTGCCACCAGAAACCAGGGCTCCGGGGCCAACGTCCTGACTTTC.